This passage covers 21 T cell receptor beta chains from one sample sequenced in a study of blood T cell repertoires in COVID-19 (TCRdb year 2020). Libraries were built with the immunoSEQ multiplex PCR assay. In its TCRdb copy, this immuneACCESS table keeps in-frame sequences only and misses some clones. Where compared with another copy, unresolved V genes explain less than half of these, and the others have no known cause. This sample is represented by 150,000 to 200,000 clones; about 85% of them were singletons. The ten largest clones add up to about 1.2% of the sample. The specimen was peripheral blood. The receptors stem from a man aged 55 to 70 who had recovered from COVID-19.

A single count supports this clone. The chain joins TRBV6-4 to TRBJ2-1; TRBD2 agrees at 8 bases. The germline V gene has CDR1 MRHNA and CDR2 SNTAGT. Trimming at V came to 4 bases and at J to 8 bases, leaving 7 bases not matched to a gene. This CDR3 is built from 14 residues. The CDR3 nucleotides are TGTGCCAGCAGTGTCAATAGCGGGGCCTATGAGCAGTTCTTC. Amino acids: CASSVNSGAYEQFF.

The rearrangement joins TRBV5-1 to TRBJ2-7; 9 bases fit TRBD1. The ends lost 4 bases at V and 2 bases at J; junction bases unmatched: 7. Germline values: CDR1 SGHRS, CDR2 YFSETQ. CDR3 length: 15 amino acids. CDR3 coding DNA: TGCGCCAGCAGCGGTGCCGGGACAGGGACCTACGAGCAGTACTTC. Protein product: CASSGAGTGTYEQYF.

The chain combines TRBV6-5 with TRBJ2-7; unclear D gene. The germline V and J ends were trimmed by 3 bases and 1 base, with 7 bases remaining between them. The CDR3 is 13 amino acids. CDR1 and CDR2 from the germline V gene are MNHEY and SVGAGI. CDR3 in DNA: TGTGCCAGCAGTTATCAACAGTCCTACGAGCAGTACTTC. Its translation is CASSYQQSYEQYF.

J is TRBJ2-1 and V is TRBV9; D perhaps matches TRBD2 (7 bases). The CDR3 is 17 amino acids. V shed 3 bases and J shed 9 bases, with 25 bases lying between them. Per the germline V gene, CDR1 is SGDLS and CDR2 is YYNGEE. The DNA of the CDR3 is TGTGCCAGCAGCGCCAGAAACGTTATAGGGGGGGCCTCTGAGCAGTTCTTC. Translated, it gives CASSARNVIGGASEQFF.

DNA of the CDR3: TGCAGCGTTGAAGCGGGGAGGGAAAAACTGTTTTTT. This translates into CSVEAGREKLFF. The rearrangement links TRBV29-1 to TRBJ1-4; D is uncertain. The CDR3 runs to 12 residues. Germline loops: CDR1 SQVTM, CDR2 ANQGSEA. V lost 1 base, J lost 8 bases, and 8 bases lay in between.

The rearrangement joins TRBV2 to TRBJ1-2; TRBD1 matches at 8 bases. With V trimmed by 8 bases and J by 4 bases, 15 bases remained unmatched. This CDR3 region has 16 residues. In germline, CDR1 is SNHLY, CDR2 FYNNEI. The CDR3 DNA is TGTGCCAGCTTGGACAGGGCACGCGGAGGTGGCTATGGCTACACCTTC. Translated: CASLDRARGGGYGYTF.

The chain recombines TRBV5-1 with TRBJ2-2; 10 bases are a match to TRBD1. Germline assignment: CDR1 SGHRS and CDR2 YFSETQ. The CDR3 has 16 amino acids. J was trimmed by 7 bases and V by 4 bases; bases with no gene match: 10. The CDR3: CASSRGTGVSSGELFF. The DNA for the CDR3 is TGCGCCAGCAGCCGAGGGACAGGGGTATCAAGCGGGGAGCTGTTTTTT.

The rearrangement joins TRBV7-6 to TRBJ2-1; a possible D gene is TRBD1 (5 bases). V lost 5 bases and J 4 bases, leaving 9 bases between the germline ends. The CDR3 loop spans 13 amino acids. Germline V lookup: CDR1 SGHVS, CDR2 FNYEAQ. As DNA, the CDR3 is TGTGCCAGCAGCCCCGGACAATACAATGAGCAGTTCTTC. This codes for CASSPGQYNEQFF.

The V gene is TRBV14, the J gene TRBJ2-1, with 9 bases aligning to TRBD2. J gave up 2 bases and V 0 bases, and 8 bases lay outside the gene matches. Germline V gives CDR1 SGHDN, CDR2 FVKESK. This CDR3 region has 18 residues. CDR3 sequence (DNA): TGTGCCAGCAGCCAAGATCTATTAGCGGGGGTCGCCTACAATGAGCAGTTCTTC. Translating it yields CASSQDLLAGVAYNEQFF.

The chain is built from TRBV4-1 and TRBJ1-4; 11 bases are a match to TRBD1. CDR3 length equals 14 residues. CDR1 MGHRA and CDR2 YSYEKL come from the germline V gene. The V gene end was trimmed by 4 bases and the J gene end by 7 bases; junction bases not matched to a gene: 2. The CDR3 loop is CASSPGTGGEKLFF. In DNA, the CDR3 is TGCGCCAGCAGCCCCGGGACAGGGGGTGAAAAACTGTTTTTT.

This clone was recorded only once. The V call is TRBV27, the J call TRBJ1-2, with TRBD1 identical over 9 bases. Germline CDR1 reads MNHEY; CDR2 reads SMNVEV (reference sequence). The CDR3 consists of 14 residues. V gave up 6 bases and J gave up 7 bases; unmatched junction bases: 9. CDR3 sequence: CASRSDRGFGGYTF. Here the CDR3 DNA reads TGTGCCAGCAGATCGGACAGGGGATTTGGTGGCTACACCTTC.

CDR3 loop: CASVGRSSYNSPLHF. Here the CDR3 DNA reads TGTGCATCAGTGGGGCGGAGCTCCTATAATTCACCCCTCCACTTT. The chain couples TRBV27 to TRBJ1-6, with D perhaps TRBD1 (5 bases). The CDR3 is 15 amino acids. Germline CDR1 is MNHEY and CDR2 is SMNVEV (reference sequence).

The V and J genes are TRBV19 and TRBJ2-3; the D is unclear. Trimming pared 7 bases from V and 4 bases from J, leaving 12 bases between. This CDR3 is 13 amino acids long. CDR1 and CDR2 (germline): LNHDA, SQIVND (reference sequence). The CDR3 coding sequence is TGTGCCAGTACCCTAGGTGGGTCAGATACGCAGTATTTT. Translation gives CASTLGGSDTQYF.

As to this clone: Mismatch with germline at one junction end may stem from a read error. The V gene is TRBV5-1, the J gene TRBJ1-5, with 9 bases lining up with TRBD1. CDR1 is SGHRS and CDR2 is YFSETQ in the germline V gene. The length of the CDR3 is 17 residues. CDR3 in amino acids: CASSEGQGNLGNQSQHF. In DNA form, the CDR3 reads TGCGCCAGCAGCGAGGGACAGGGTAATCTGGGCAATCAGTCCCAGCATTTT.

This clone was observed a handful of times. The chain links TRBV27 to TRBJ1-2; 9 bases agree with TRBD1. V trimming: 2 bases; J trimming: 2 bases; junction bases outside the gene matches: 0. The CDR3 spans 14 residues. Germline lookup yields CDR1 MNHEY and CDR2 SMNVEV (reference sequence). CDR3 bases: TGTGCCAGCAGTTTAGGGACAGGGAACTATGGCTACACCTTC. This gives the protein CASSLGTGNYGYTF.

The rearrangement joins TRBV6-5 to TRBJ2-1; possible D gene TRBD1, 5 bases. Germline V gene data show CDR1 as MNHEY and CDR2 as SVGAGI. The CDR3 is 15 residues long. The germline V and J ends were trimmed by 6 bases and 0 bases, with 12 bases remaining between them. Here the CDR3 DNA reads TGTGCCAGCAGCCGTGCTAGGGGCTCCTACAATGAGCAGTTCTTC. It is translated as CASSRARGSYNEQFF.

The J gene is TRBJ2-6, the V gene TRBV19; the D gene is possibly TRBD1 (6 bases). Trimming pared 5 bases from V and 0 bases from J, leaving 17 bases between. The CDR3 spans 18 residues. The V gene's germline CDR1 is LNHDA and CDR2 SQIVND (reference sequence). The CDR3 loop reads CASSSAGARLSGANVLTF. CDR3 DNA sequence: TGTGCCAGTAGTTCCGCAGGGGCCCGACTCTCTGGGGCCAACGTCCTGACTTTC.

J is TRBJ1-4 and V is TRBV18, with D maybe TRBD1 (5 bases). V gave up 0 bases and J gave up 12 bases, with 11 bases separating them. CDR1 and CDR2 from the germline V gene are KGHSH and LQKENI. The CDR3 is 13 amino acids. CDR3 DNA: TGTGCCAGCTCACCACCCGGAGGGGAGGAACTGTTTTTT. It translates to CASSPPGGEELFF.

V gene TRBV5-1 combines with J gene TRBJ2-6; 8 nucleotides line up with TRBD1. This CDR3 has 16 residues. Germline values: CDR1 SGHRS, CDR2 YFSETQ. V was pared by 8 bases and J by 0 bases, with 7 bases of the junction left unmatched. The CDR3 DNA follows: TGCGCCAGTACGGGACAGGCGGTCTCTGGGGCCAACGTCCTGACTTTC. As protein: CASTGQAVSGANVLTF. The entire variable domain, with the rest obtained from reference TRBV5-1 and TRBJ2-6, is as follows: KAGVTQTPRYLIKTRGQQVTLSCSPISGHRSVSWYQQTPGQGLQFLFEYFSETQRNKGNFPGRFSGRQFSNSRSEMNVSTLELGDSALYLCASTGQAVSGANVLTFGAGSRLTVL.

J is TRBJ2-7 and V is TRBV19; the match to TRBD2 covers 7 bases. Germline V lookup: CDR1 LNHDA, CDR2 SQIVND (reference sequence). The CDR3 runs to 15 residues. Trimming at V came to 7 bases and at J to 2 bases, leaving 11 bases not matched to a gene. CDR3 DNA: TGTGCCAGTACCACAACGGCGGGGGTTACCTACGAGCAGTACTTC. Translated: CASTTTAGVTYEQYF.

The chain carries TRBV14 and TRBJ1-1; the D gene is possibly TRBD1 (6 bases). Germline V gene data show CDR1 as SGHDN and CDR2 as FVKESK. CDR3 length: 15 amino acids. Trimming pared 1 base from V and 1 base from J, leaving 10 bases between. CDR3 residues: CASSQVYRENTEAFF. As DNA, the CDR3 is TGTGCCAGCAGCCAAGTTTACAGGGAGAACACTGAAGCTTTCTTT.